The TCR beta chain described here comes from a study of siplizumab effects on memory and regulatory T cells. Study-level findings and limits: Roughly 80-97% of proliferating CD4+ or CD8+ clones lacked an assignable naive or memory phenotype. Poor capture below about 10^-5 frequency left most alloreactive clones unmapped to unstimulated subsets.

About this clone itself: The antigen is undetermined.

Assays were performed on about 100,000 TCR templates per sample. Using immunoSEQ multiplex PCR, the repertoire was profiled, and TCRdb retains in-frame clones only, with some absent. The data hold 95,000 to 130,000 clones, with about 95% observed a single time. The CDR3 is made up of 13 amino acids. Trimming left V 5 bases short and J 8 bases short, with 13 bases between. The V gene is TRBV23-1, the J gene TRBJ2-4, with unresolved D. TRBV23-1 is noted as an ORF with a role that remains uncertain. Sequencing used non-Treg CD4+ T cells sorted from blood. The clonotype comes from a human donor in good health. The CDR3 DNA sequence: TGCGCCAGCAGTACGAAGGGAAGGGACATTCAGTACTTC. It specifies CASSTKGRDIQYF.